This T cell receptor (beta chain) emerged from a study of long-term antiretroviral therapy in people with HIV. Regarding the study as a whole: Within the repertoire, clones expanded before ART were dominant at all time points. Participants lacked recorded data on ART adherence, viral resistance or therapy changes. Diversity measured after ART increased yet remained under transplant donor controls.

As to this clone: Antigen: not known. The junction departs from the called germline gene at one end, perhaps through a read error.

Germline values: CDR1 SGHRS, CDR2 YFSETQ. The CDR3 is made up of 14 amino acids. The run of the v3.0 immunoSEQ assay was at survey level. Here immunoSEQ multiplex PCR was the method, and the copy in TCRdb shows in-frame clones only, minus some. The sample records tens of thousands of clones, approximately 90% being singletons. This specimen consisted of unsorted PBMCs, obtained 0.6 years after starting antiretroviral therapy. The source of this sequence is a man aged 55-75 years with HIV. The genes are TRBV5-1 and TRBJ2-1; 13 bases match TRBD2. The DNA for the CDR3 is TGCGCCAGCAGCCCGGGACTAGCGGGGCCTCTTCTGATCTTC. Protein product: CASSPGLAGPLLIF.